This entry is about one T cell receptor (beta chain). Its antigen is still unknown. Base-call qualities are not available, and no considerably larger clone is one nucleotide away. The sample comes from a study of cytomegalovirus exposure and HLA in healthy donors (dated by TCRdb to about 2017). The study in broad terms: An earlier analysis of approximately 640 of the donors reported 250 to 300 Gb of sequence data and roughly 110 million unique TCR beta sequences from about 200 million T cells. In addition to the first cohort of around 670 subjects, a separate validation cohort of 130 or so different subjects was used. The study profiled the T cell repertoires of around 700 subjects by immunosequencing and related them to cytomegalovirus serostatus. Four to six DR-DQ haplotypes were handled as single units for association and clustering, since linkage in the cohort was strong. Every discovery cohort repertoire had been produced on one sequencing platform. A later analysis re-analyzed previously published TCR beta repertoires from roughly 600 donors and added high-resolution HLA genotyping to study TCR occurrence patterns. HLA typing included class I and class II loci at four-digit resolution. The study was designed to test whether signatures of past pathogen exposure could be identified by cataloging public T cell receptors. Alongside the repertoire data, information on donor age, sex, ethnicity and CMV serostatus was compiled. About 310 gigabases of sequencing data and 78 million or so unique TCR sequences were included in an early release covering about 700 HLA-typed donors. An earlier analysis of roughly 580 of the donors used high-throughput TCR beta sequencing to judge whether each TCR beta V gene segment behaved as functional or pseudogenic. Of the 398 genotyped donors, 65% to 90% fell in the genetic ancestry cluster associated with self-reported Caucasian donors. Typing coverage differed by locus: A, B, C, DRB1 and DQB1 were typed in roughly 629-630 donors, DQA1 in 500 to 550, DPA1 in around 600, and DPB1 in 450 to 490. High-throughput TCR immunosequencing, statistical association of individual TCRs with disease status, and machine learning were combined to predict cytomegalovirus infection status. In the later analysis, no new phenotypic data were used to find candidate immune exposures; instead, reliance was placed on TCR beta sequences and their occurrence across donors. A later genetic analysis used genome-wide SNP genotypes for about 55% of the 666 donors, treating that subset as a discovery cohort. On average, roughly 240,000 unique TCR beta nucleotide sequences were sequenced per donor among about 400 genotyped donors of the cohort, with approximately 18% of those sequences being non-productive. General study outcomes and caveats: Approximately 16 rarely observed V segments, including chromosome 9 orphons, were excluded from the earlier analysis of 550 to 700 of the donors because counts were too low. Most CMV-associated TCR beta chains appeared to be HLA-restricted in a later analysis, and the HLA associations seemed to be driven largely by CMV exposure. In an earlier analysis of approximately 600 of the donors, most TCR beta V segments were observed in productive rearrangements about 87% or about 30% of the time, broadly matching IMGT annotations. A cluster of highly shared sequence variants was judged likely to represent a technical artifact of the sequencing pipeline. The only immune exposure information available for the cohort was CMV serostatus. When HLA alleles, especially DR and DQ, strongly co-occurred, TCR associations were difficult to assign to individual alleles. A later analysis associated 16,951 TCR beta sequences with specific HLA alleles at a false discovery rate of 0.05. A further reported finding was that TCR beta sequences accurately predicted the HLA-A and HLA-B alleles for most subjects in the first cohort. According to a later genetic analysis, donors in an Asian-associated ancestry cluster had fewer N-insertions in productive TCRs than the approximately 610-donor mean. The classifier was reported to diagnose cytomegalovirus status with high specificity and sensitivity in both the original cohort and the validation cohort. Most TCR sequences were seen in very few donors, while some public TCRs were found in many individuals. A few of the identified cytomegalovirus-associated TCR beta chains were confirmed in vitro to be specific for cytomegalovirus antigens. The authors suggested that the approach could potentially be extended to other disease states and immunological phenotypes. Linkage disequilibrium might explain the correlated functional status among segregating V segments, but an unknown experimental factor could not be excluded. Several of the top co-occurrence clusters appeared to be linked to parvovirus B19, influenza, CMV and Epstein-Barr virus, according to a later analysis. The presence/absence analyses assumed that sequencing depth was roughly uniform across donors, and that assumption may not be true. The study gave a list of 150 to 200 TCR beta chains associated with cytomegalovirus. A later analysis found that HLA-associated TCR beta chains were more clonally expanded and had lower generation probabilities than equally common non-associated chains. In a later analysis, TCR association rates were found to vary across HLA loci, with the most associated TCRs seen for DRB1 alleles and the fewest for HLA-C alleles. In this cohort, only TCR beta chains were sequenced, and detectable features were limited by the absence of alpha or paired-chain data. HLA typing was unavailable for some donors at each locus, so association tests used only the typed subset. A later genetic analysis associated a missense DCLRE1C variant with V-gene and J-gene trimming of TCR beta chains, and an independent cohort replicated the association.

Library preparation used the immunoSEQ multiplex PCR assay. For the multiplex PCR, a mixture combining 60 forward primers for TCR Vbeta segments and 13 reverse primers for TCR Jbeta segments was used. Amplification of the CDR3 region of rearranged TCR beta genes was performed with a multiplex PCR assay on genomic DNA. Amplified TCR beta libraries were sequenced as 87-base-pair reads on the Illumina HiSeq System. Regarding the original processing steps: Across the 500 to 700 repertoires, a later analysis counted 60 million to 90 million unique TCR beta chains, roughly 11 million of which were shared by at least two donors. Raw reads were error-corrected and collapsed into unique sequences by a nearest-neighbor algorithm in which closely related sequences were merged to remove PCR and sequencing errors. Alignment of CDR3 sequences to IMGT reference sequences was used to assign V, D and J gene segments. For a sequence to be retained, a match of at least six nucleotides was required to both a V gene segment and a J gene segment. Rearrangements were classified as productive when the CDR3 lacked stop codons and remained in frame with V and J, and all other rearrangements were classified as non-productive. Following IMGT convention, CDR3 was defined as the stretch from the second conserved V-encoded cysteine to the conserved J-encoded phenylalanine. In an earlier analysis of around 570 of the donors, sequences lacking an unambiguous match to a single V gene segment were excluded. In an earlier analysis of approximately 560 of the donors, a V segment was called functional when productive rearrangements were above 56.7%, and segregating when the standard deviation between donors exceeded 5%. A statistical classification framework was built to diagnose cytomegalovirus status from the catalog of TCR beta chain sequences. In a later analysis, V and J genes were assigned by comparing TCR nucleotide sequences against IMGT/GENE-DB human TR gene sequences. The TCRdist pipeline was used in a later analysis to assign CDR3 sequences and most-parsimonious VDJ recombination scenarios. In a later analysis, every TCR beta chain was defined by the combination of its CDR3 amino acid sequence and its V-gene family, and reads without a unique V-gene family were dropped. A later analysis removed 500 to 600 highly shared, low-generation-probability nucleotide sequences to deal with suspected cross-contamination and a sequencing artifact. In a later analysis, a clonal expansion index was calculated for each public chain from normalized within-repertoire ranks of inferred template counts. In a later analysis, generation probabilities were computed with a VDJ recombination model fitted to out-of-frame rearrangements, and the resulting probabilities were checked against IGoR. A later analysis scored TCR-TCR, TCR-HLA and TCR-CMV co-occurrence with hypergeometric tests, applying a repertoire-size bias correction to TCR pairs. To estimate false discovery rates, a later analysis permuted the HLA or CMV assignments 20 times. A later analysis grouped co-occurring TCRs with DBSCAN, adding TCRdist sequence similarity when clustering within HLA-allele-positive subsets. For co-occurrence clustering, repertoires with fewer than 30,000 or more than 120,000 public chains were excluded, along with 5 or 6 repertoires with anomalous nucleotide sharing. This immuneACCESS table, as held by TCRdb, lists in-frame sequences with V and J called but not all clones. Of the missing ones, under half trace to an unresolved V gene in checked studies; the others have no known cause. V and J calls and clone size are those listed in that table; D and trimming were worked out from the DNA. The sample table lists fewer than 150,000 clones, around 77% of them with a count of one. The ten largest account for 4.5% to 5% of the sample.

The cohort was made up of about 670 healthy bone marrow donors. All cohort members were sampled while nominally healthy, although unrecorded immune exposures were likely present. The donor tested CMV seronegative and was one of the 352 seronegative cohort members. A peripheral blood sample was provided by each donor, and peripheral blood mononuclear cells were used for TCR beta sequencing. The Qiagen DNeasy Blood Extraction Kit was used to extract genomic DNA from the blood cell samples. Sequencing was carried out using PBMCs. This clonotype was sampled from a woman aged 50 to 60 in good health and CMV-seronegative.

CDR3 reads: CASSRGLRGYTF. The nucleotide sequence is given as TGTGCCAGCAGTCGGGGTCTCCGTGGCTACACCTTC. Rearrangement joined TRBV7-9 to TRBJ1-2, with no confidently assigned D gene. Spanning cysteine to phenylalanine, the CDR3 consists of 12 amino acids. The read is trimmed to its CDR3 DNA, 36 bases read in frame from base 1. For CDR1 and CDR2, the germline V gene (reference sequence) lists SEHNR and FQNEAQ. Cut back by 6 bases and 7 bases, the V and J ends lie 12 bases apart.